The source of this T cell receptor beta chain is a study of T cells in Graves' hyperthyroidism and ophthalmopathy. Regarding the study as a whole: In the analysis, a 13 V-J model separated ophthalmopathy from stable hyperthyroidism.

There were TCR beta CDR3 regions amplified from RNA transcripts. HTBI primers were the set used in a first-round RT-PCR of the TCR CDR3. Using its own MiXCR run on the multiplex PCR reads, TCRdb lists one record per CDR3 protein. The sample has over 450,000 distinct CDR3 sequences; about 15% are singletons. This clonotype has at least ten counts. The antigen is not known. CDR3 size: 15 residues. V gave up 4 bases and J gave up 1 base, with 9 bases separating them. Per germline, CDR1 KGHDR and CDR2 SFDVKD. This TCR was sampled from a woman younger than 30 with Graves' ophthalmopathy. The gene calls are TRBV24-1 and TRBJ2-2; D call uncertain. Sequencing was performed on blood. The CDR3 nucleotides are TGTGCCACCAGTGACCCGAGGAAGAACACCGGGGAGCTGTTTTTT. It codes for CATSDPRKNTGELFF.